This entry lists 27 T cell receptor beta chains sequenced from one sample in a study of radiation and T cells in renal cell carcinoma. Regarding time point: baseline pretreatment blood. The treatment denotes: 15 Gy SBRT to primary tumor, nephrectomy 4 weeks later. TCRdb's table, derived via immunoSEQ multiplex PCR, lists solely in-frame clones and lacks some. The table has about 150,000 clones, about 87% seen once. The input for sequencing was blood, taken from a patient whose treatment included radiotherapy and nephrectomy. The receptors here all came from a woman aged 70-85 years with renal cell carcinoma.

The V gene is TRBV27, the J gene TRBJ2-3; D remains unclear. Trimming stripped 8 bases from V and 0 bases from J, with 15 bases between. Germline CDR1 and CDR2: MNHEY and SMNVEV (reference sequence). This CDR3 region has 15 residues. The CDR3 bases are TGTGCCAGCGGGCCTTGGGCATCCAGCACAGATACGCAGTATTTT. Amino acids: CASGPWASSTDTQYF.

This chain uses TRBV11-3 with TRBJ1-1, with D possibly matching TRBD1 (5 bases). Trimming cost V 1 base and J 3 bases, with 9 bases left between them. CDR3 length: 14 residues. Germline loops: CDR1 SGHNT, CDR2 YENEEA. CDR3 sequence reads: CASSLGRGDTEAFF. The DNA of the CDR3 is TGTGCCAGCAGCTTAGGAAGGGGTGACACTGAAGCTTTCTTT.

The chain links TRBV4-3 to TRBJ1-2; tentatively, D is TRBD1 (5 bases). This CDR3 is built from 14 residues. Germline V gene data show CDR1 as LGHNA and CDR2 as YSLEER. The V end was cut by 3 bases, the J end by 2 bases, with 10 bases between. The CDR3 is CASSQQTANYGYTF. For the CDR3, the DNA is TGCGCCAGCAGCCAGCAGACAGCGAACTATGGCTACACCTTC.

The chain links TRBV28 to TRBJ1-1; D is unclear. This CDR3 region has 13 residues. Between the trimmed V and J ends, which lost 5 bases and 2 bases, there was a span of 9 bases. Germline CDR1 and CDR2: MDHEN and SYDVKM. Written as DNA, the CDR3 is TGTGCCAGCAGTCCCCGGGTTAACACTGAAGCTTTCTTT. Encoded protein: CASSPRVNTEAFF.

The J gene is TRBJ2-6, the V gene TRBV6-1, with D perhaps given as TRBD1 or TRBD2 (5 bases each). The CDR3 length is 13 residues. V shed 8 bases and J shed 0 bases, with 5 bases lying between them. Per germline, CDR1 MNHNS and CDR2 SASEGT. The CDR3 nucleotides are TGTGCCAGCGGGACCTCTGGGGCCAACGTCCTGACTTTC. Translated: CASGTSGANVLTF.

The CDR3 region is CASSLDPTGRGYTF. As DNA, the CDR3 is TGTGCCAGCAGCTTAGACCCAACAGGTCGTGGCTACACCTTC. J is TRBJ1-2 and V is TRBV7-2; a possible D gene is TRBD1 (5 bases). V was cut by 1 base and J by 7 bases, with 13 bases left in between. CDR3 size: 14 residues. Germline CDR1 SGHTA, CDR2 FQGNSA.

The genes are TRBV7-9 and TRBJ1-1; possibly TRBD1 for D (5 bases). CDR1 and CDR2 from the germline V gene are SEHNR and FQNEAQ (reference sequence). The CDR3 is 13 amino acids. V shed 7 bases and J shed 5 bases, with 14 bases lying between them. The CDR3 reads CASIDPRGTEAFF. CDR3 nucleotides: TGTGCCAGCATCGATCCAAGGGGAACTGAAGCTTTCTTT. The full variable domain, rest sourced from reference TRBV7-9 and TRBJ1-1, is DTGVSQNPRHKITKRGQNVTFRCDPISEHNRLYWYRQTLGQGPEFLTYFQNEAQLEKSRLLSDRFSAERPKGSFSTLEIQRTEQGDSAMYLCASIDPRGTEAFFGQGTRLTVV.

The V gene is TRBV14, the J gene TRBJ2-5, with D perhaps matching TRBD1 or TRBD2 (6 bases each). CDR3 length: 15 amino acids. V was trimmed by 3 bases and J by 5 bases, leaving 16 bases between them. The germline CDR1 and CDR2 sequences are SGHDN and FVKESK. The CDR3 coding sequence is TGTGCCAGCAGCCAGGCTTCCGGAGGGGGGGAGACCCAGTACTTC. This sequence encodes CASSQASGGGETQYF.

J is TRBJ2-2 and V is TRBV4-1, with D tentatively TRBD1 or TRBD2 (5 bases each). The CDR3 has 17 residues. Germline assignment: CDR1 MGHRA and CDR2 YSYEKL. Trimming shortened V by 0 bases and J by 6 bases, and 17 bases separated the two germline ends. Written as DNA, the CDR3 is TGCGCCAGCAGCCAAGACCGGGACCCAAAAAGGGCCGGGGAGCTGTTTTTT. Amino acid sequence: CASSQDRDPKRAGELFF.

The rearrangement links TRBV30 to TRBJ2-3, with TRBD2 identical over 8 bases. With V trimmed by 0 bases and J by 1 base, 0 bases remained unmatched. The CDR3 is 14 residues long. Germline V CDR1 and CDR2: GTSNPN, SVGIG (reference sequence). CDR3 sequence (DNA): TGTGCCTGGAGTGTTAGCGGGGGCACAGATACGCAGTATTTT. Its translation is CAWSVSGGTDTQYF.

The V gene is TRBV6-6, the J gene TRBJ2-2; 7 bases are a match to TRBD1. Losses at the gene ends were 7 bases for V and 5 bases for J; bases not matched to a gene: 13. There are 16 residues in the CDR3. Per germline, CDR1 MNHNY and CDR2 SVGAGI (reference sequence). CDR3 amino acids: CASTPGGVTRTGELFF. The CDR3 DNA reads as TGTGCCAGCACCCCAGGGGGTGTGACGAGAACCGGGGAGCTGTTTTTT.

The chain has TRBV5-6 and TRBJ2-7, with unresolved D. Germline CDR1 SGHDT, CDR2 YYEEEE. CDR3 length equals 12 residues. V was pared by 2 bases and J by 2 bases, with 5 bases between. The DNA for the CDR3 is TGTGCCAGCAGCTTCCGGACCTACGAGCAGTACTTC. Translating it yields CASSFRTYEQYF.

The gene calls are TRBV19 and TRBJ2-3; TRBD1 agrees at 9 bases. Trimming cost V 7 bases and J 9 bases; bases outside gene matches: 8. Germline values: CDR1 LNHDA, CDR2 SQIVND (reference sequence). This CDR3 region has 13 residues. The DNA for the CDR3 is TGTGCCAGTAAACGACAGGGGGTGGAGACGCAGTATTTT. Encoded protein: CASKRQGVETQYF.

The chain employs TRBV9 and TRBJ2-1; 13 bases align to TRBD2. Germline V gene data show CDR1 as SGDLS and CDR2 as YYNGEE. This CDR3 is 15 amino acids long. V was clipped by 3 bases and J by 8 bases; unmatched bases: 5. For the CDR3, the DNA is TGTGCCAGCAGCGGAACTAGCGGGGGGGCCTATGAGCAGTTCTTC. Its translation: CASSGTSGGAYEQFF.

The chain has TRBV18 and TRBJ2-1, with TRBD2 identical over 11 bases. Germline V gene sequence: CDR1 KGHSH, CDR2 LQKENI. Trimming at V came to 5 bases and at J to 6 bases, leaving 9 bases not matched to a gene. This CDR3 comprises 16 residues. The CDR3 coding sequence is TGTGCCAGCTCATCATTATTAGCGGGGGGGCGCAATGAGCAGTTCTTC. This translates into CASSSLLAGGRNEQFF.

V and J are TRBV9 and TRBJ1-1; possibly TRBD1 for D (5 bases). V dropped 2 bases and J dropped 6 bases, with 14 bases sitting between them. CDR1 SGDLS and CDR2 YYNGEE come from the germline V gene. The CDR3 totals 14 residues. As DNA, the CDR3 is TGTGCCAGCAGCGTTGACGGGACCATGGCTGAAGCTTTCTTT. Protein product: CASSVDGTMAEAFF. The whole variable domain, remainder taken from reference TRBV9 and TRBJ1-1, is DSGVTQTPKHLITATGQRVTLRCSPRSGDLSVYWYQQSLDQGLQFLIQYYNGEERAKGNILERFSAQQFPDLHSELNLSSLELGDSALYFCASSVDGTMAEAFFGQGTRLTVV.

The CDR3: CASSQGGGSRSYGYTF. CDR3 nucleotides: TGCGCCAGCAGCCAAGGTGGCGGCAGTCGGTCCTATGGCTACACCTTC. This sequence joins TRBV4-3 and TRBJ1-2; D is unclear. The CDR3 has 16 residues. The germline CDR1 and CDR2 sequences are LGHNA and YSLEER. Trimming left V 1 base short and J 4 bases short, with 16 bases between.

The rearrangement uses TRBV9 and TRBJ1-1; TRBD1 might be the D (6 bases). Deletions cut 2 bases from V and 1 base from J, with 9 bases between. CDR3 length equals 14 residues. The germline gives CDR1 SGDLS, CDR2 YYNGEE. This CDR3 is CASSVGTRNTEAFF. In DNA form, the CDR3 reads TGTGCCAGCAGCGTCGGGACACGGAACACTGAAGCTTTCTTT.

This sequence joins TRBV7-4 and TRBJ2-4, with D possibly called TRBD1 or TRBD2 (5 bases each). Germline CDR1 reads SGHVT; CDR2 reads SQSDAQ. CDR3 size: 14 residues. Trimming shortened V by 3 bases and J by 0 bases, and 6 bases separated the two germline ends. The DNA for the CDR3 is TGTGCCAGCAGCTTGGGGGAAGCCAAAAACATTCAGTACTTC. It specifies CASSLGEAKNIQYF.

The chain carries TRBV10-2 and TRBJ2-6; tentatively, D is TRBD2 (6 bases). Germline V lookup: CDR1 WSHSY, CDR2 SAAADI. The CDR3 totals 13 residues. The CDR3 nucleotides are TGCGCGGGAGGACTCTCTGGGGCCAACGTCCTGACTTTC. Encoded protein: CAGGLSGANVLTF.

The chain uses TRBV6-5 and TRBJ1-1; the D gene is possibly TRBD1 (6 bases). The germline V gene encodes CDR1 MNHEY and CDR2 SVGAGI. Trimming cost V 7 bases and J 3 bases, with 6 bases left between them. The CDR3 consists of 11 residues. For the CDR3, the DNA is TGTGCCAGCAACAGGGACACTGAAGCTTTCTTT. Residues: CASNRDTEAFF.

The chain is built from TRBV13 and TRBJ1-1; D call uncertain. The length of the CDR3 is 13 residues. Germline values: CDR1 PRHDT, CDR2 FYEKMQ (reference sequence). V lost 5 bases to trimming and J lost 4 bases, with 11 bases between them. CDR3 amino acids: CASSPGRATEAFF. The CDR3 nucleotides are TGTGCCAGCAGCCCCGGGAGGGCCACTGAAGCTTTCTTT.

The chain has TRBV9 and TRBJ1-2; no clear D gene. Trimming took off 2 bases at V and 4 bases at J, with 9 bases between the two ends. This CDR3 has 13 residues. Germline CDR1 and CDR2: SGDLS and YYNGEE. The CDR3 nucleotides read TGTGCCAGCAGCGTTCTCCAGAGCTATGGCTACACCTTC. Translating it yields CASSVLQSYGYTF.

The V and J genes are TRBV30 and TRBJ2-4; D might be TRBD1 (5 bases). CDR1 and CDR2 (germline): GTSNPN, SVGIG (reference sequence). V was shortened by 6 bases and J by 3 bases, with 9 bases between the two germline ends. The CDR3 extends over 12 amino acids. CDR3 bases: TGTGCCTGCCTCGGACACAAAAACATTCAGTACTTC. Amino acid sequence: CACLGHKNIQYF. Full variable domain (missing parts from reference TRBV30 and TRBJ2-4): SQTIHQWPATLVQPVGSPLSLECTVEGTSNPNLYWYRQAAGRGLQLLFYSVGIGQISSEVPQNLSASRPQDRQFILSSKKLLLSDSGFYLCACLGHKNIQYFGAGTRLSVL.

The V gene is TRBV5-4, the J gene TRBJ1-2, with no clear D. Germline-derived CDR1 and CDR2 are SGHNT and YYREEE (reference sequence). The CDR3 loop spans 17 amino acids. V dropped 4 bases and J dropped 0 bases, with 19 bases sitting between them. The CDR3 is CASSPPPGGAPNYGYTF. The CDR3 region has the DNA TGTGCCAGCAGCCCACCCCCGGGCGGTGCCCCTAACTATGGCTACACCTTC. Combining the CDR3 with reference TRBV5-4 and TRBJ1-2 gives the whole variable domain ETGVTQSPTHLIKTRGQQVTLRCSSQSGHNTVSWYQQALGQGPQFIFQYYREEENGRGNFPPRFSGLQFPNYSSELNVNALELDDSALYLCASSPPPGGAPNYGYTFGSGTRLTVV.

With respect to this clone: One end of the junction fails to match germline, which may point to a read error. The gene calls are TRBV7-2 and TRBJ1-2; maybe TRBD1 (5 bases). CDR1 is SGHTA, CDR2 FQGNSA, per germline. There are 15 residues in the CDR3. The CDR3 loop reads CAGSLSGTGIYGYTF. The CDR3 DNA follows: TGTGCCGGCAGCTTGTCCGGGACCGGCATCTATGGCTACACCTTC.

This rearrangement joins TRBV30 to TRBJ2-1; D may be TRBD1 or TRBD2 (6 bases each). Germline CDR1 reads GTSNPN; CDR2 reads SVGIG (reference sequence). V gave up 3 bases and J gave up 9 bases, with 21 bases separating them. The CDR3 is 15 amino acids. CDR3 loop: CAWRNGGLPGGEQFF. CDR3 DNA: TGTGCCTGGAGAAATGGGGGGCTCCCAGGCGGTGAGCAGTTCTTC.